The 17 T cell receptor beta chains below all came from one sample that was sequenced in a study of Tregs in tolerant kidney transplant recipients. The assay was immunoSEQ multiplex PCR, and TCRdb's table has in-frame clones only and misses some. The sample consists of around 98,000 clones, 90% to 95% of them appearing once. The sample consisted of CD4+ T cells from blood, taken before the transplant. All receptors come from a human donor who received a combined kidney and bone marrow transplant.

The chain joins TRBV4-3 to TRBJ2-6; 10 nucleotides match TRBD1. The CDR3 spans 17 residues. CDR1 LGHNA and CDR2 YSLEER come from the germline V gene. V shed 4 bases and J 1 base; nucleotides not matched to a gene: 4. CDR3 DNA sequence: TGCGCCAGCAGCCTGGACAGGGGGGGGTCTGGGGCCAACGTCCTGACTTTC. Amino acids: CASSLDRGGSGANVLTF.

Only one count was recorded for this clone. V gene TRBV5-4 combines with J gene TRBJ2-2; 10 bases agree with TRBD1. V lost 4 bases, J lost 4 bases, and 4 bases stayed unmatched. Germline V CDR1 and CDR2: SGHNT, YYREEE (reference sequence). The CDR3 is 15 residues long. CDR3 DNA sequence: TGTGCCAGCAGCCAATGGACAGGGGGCACCGGGGAGCTGTTTTTT. Its translation is CASSQWTGGTGELFF.

The CDR3 nucleotides read TGTGCTAGTGGAAACGGACAGGGGGCGGGTGGCTACACCTTC. This codes for CASGNGQGAGGYTF. The chain carries TRBV12-5 and TRBJ1-2; 11 bases are shared with TRBD1. The CDR3 is made up of 14 amino acids. Germline loops: CDR1 LGHNT, CDR2 FRNRAP. Trimming cost V 6 bases and J 7 bases; bases outside gene matches: 7.

This clone was found once. The chain is built from TRBV11-3 and TRBJ2-3; D may be TRBD2 (5 bases). CDR1 and CDR2 (germline): SGHNT, YENEEA. The CDR3 sequence is 16 residues long. V was shortened by 2 bases and J by 3 bases, with 15 bases between the two germline ends. DNA for the CDR3: TGTGCCAGCAGCTTATACGAGGGAATACGGACAGATACGCAGTATTTT. This encodes CASSLYEGIRTDTQYF.

The chain is built from TRBV5-1 and TRBJ2-1; 10 bases match TRBD2. Germline V gene sequence: CDR1 SGHRS, CDR2 YFSETQ. This CDR3 spans 15 amino acids. The V and J ends lost 2 bases and 2 bases, in that order; junction bases with no gene match: 1. The CDR3 loop reads CASSFGLAAYNEQFF. Here the CDR3 DNA reads TGCGCCAGCAGCTTCGGACTAGCGGCCTACAATGAGCAGTTCTTC. The full variable domain, completed using reference TRBV5-1 and TRBJ2-1, is KAGVTQTPRYLIKTRGQQVTLSCSPISGHRSVSWYQQTPGQGLQFLFEYFSETQRNKGNFPGRFSGRQFSNSRSEMNVSTLELGDSALYLCASSFGLAAYNEQFFGPGTRLTVL.

This chain links TRBV6-1 with TRBJ2-3; TRBD1 matches at 8 bases. CDR1 is MNHNS, CDR2 SASEGT, per germline. V shed 5 bases, J shed 10 bases, and the junction held 14 bases outside the gene matches. This CDR3 has 15 residues. CDR3 amino acids: CASSLPGQVFLAQYF. CDR3 bases: TGTGCCAGCAGTCTACCGGGACAGGTTTTTCTTGCGCAGTATTTT.

The CDR3 bases are TGTGCCAGCAGCTTAGGGCAGGGCGATGGCTACACCTTC. Its translation is CASSLGQGDGYTF. This rearrangement joins TRBV7-9 to TRBJ1-2, with D perhaps TRBD1 (5 bases). The germline V gene has CDR1 SEHNR and CDR2 FQNEAQ (reference sequence). Trimming cost V 1 base and J 6 bases, with 9 bases left between them. CDR3 size: 13 residues.

This clone was recorded a few times. This chain joins TRBV6-6 and TRBJ1-2, with a weak D call TRBD1 (6 bases). Germline V CDR1 and CDR2: MNHNY, SVGAGI (reference sequence). V was cut by 7 bases and J by 6 bases, with 21 bases left in between. The CDR3 contains 15 residues. CDR3 in amino acids: CASIPSTGGENGYTF. CDR3 sequence (DNA): TGTGCCAGCATTCCGAGTACGGGGGGCGAAAATGGCTACACCTTC.

The rearrangement uses TRBV27 and TRBJ1-1; TRBD1 matches 7 bases. Germline assignment: CDR1 MNHEY and CDR2 SMNVEV (reference sequence). CDR3 size: 14 residues. The ends lost 3 bases at V and 5 bases at J; junction bases unmatched: 6. The CDR3 reads CASSFQTGRTEAFF. The CDR3 DNA reads TGTGCCAGCAGTTTCCAGACAGGGAGGACTGAAGCTTTCTTT.

J is TRBJ2-7 and V is TRBV11-2; tentatively, D is TRBD2 (6 bases). Germline V gives CDR1 SGHAT, CDR2 FQNNGV. This CDR3 has 17 residues. V was pared by 5 bases and J by 3 bases, with 23 bases between. Here the CDR3 reads CASSPRGGDPTNYEQYF. For the CDR3, the DNA is TGTGCCAGCAGCCCCCGAGGAGGGGACCCAACTAACTACGAGCAGTACTTC.

V is TRBV5-6 and J is TRBJ1-5; the D is unclear. CDR1 and CDR2 (germline): SGHDT, YYEEEE. Trimming took 0 bases from V and 1 from J, leaving 11 bases between them. This CDR3 contains 16 residues. The CDR3 protein is CASSLGAHWSNQPQHF. The CDR3 DNA follows: TGTGCCAGCAGCTTGGGGGCCCATTGGAGCAATCAGCCCCAGCATTTT. Based on the CDR3 plus reference TRBV5-6 and TRBJ1-5, the full variable domain is DAGVTQSPTHLIKTRGQQVTLRCSPKSGHDTVSWYQQALGQGPQFIFQYYEEEERQRGNFPDRFSGHQFPNYSSELNVNALLLGDSALYLCASSLGAHWSNQPQHFGDGTRLSIL.

The chain recombines TRBV11-3 with TRBJ2-7; 9 bases line up with TRBD2. CDR3 length: 14 residues. Per the germline V gene, CDR1 is SGHNT and CDR2 is YENEEA. V shed 2 bases, J shed 7 bases, and the junction held 6 bases outside the gene matches. The CDR3 spells CASSLSGLAKEQYF. CDR3 DNA sequence: TGTGCCAGCAGCTTATCCGGACTAGCGAAAGAGCAGTACTTC.

The chain combines TRBV5-1 with TRBJ2-7; 8 positions agree with TRBD1. The trim removed 4 bases at V and 3 bases at J, leaving 3 bases unmatched. The CDR3 spans 13 residues. Germline CDR1 SGHRS, CDR2 YFSETQ. CDR3 DNA sequence: TGCGCCAGCAGCGCGGGACAGGTCTACGAGCAGTACTTC. This gives the protein CASSAGQVYEQYF.

The CDR3 is CASSLTSGTVETQYF. In DNA form, the CDR3 reads TGTGCCAGCAGCTTGACTAGCGGGACGGTGGAGACCCAGTACTTC. The V call is TRBV7-2, the J call TRBJ2-5; 11 bases fit TRBD2. V gave up 3 bases and J gave up 5 bases; unmatched junction bases: 5. Germline CDR1 SGHTA, CDR2 FQGNSA. The CDR3 consists of 15 residues. Full variable domain (outside the CDR3, taken from reference TRBV7-2 and TRBJ2-5): GAGVSQSPSNKVTEKGKDVELRCDPISGHTALYWYRQSLGQGLEFLIYFQGNSAPDKSGLPSDRFSAERTGGSVSTLTIQRTQQEDSAVYLCASSLTSGTVETQYFGPGTRLLVL.

The V and J genes are TRBV28 and TRBJ2-7; TRBD1 might be the D (6 bases). In germline, CDR1 is MDHEN, CDR2 SYDVKM. V lost 5 bases and J 3 bases, leaving 14 bases between the germline ends. The CDR3 is 14 amino acids. CDR3 sequence (DNA): TGTGCCAGCAGTGTAATACAGGGATACTACGAGCAGTACTTC. Its protein is CASSVIQGYYEQYF.

This chain joins TRBV7-9 and TRBJ2-1, with 8 positions matching TRBD2. CDR3 size: 16 residues. V was pared by 1 base and J by 4 bases, with 6 bases of the junction left unmatched. Per germline, CDR1 SEHNR and CDR2 FQNEAQ (reference sequence). CDR3 sequence: CASSLEIAGTYNEQFF. The CDR3, as DNA: TGTGCCAGCAGCTTAGAAATAGCGGGAACTTACAATGAGCAGTTCTTC.

This chain uses TRBV11-3 with TRBJ2-3, with D maybe TRBD2 (6 bases). The CDR3 is 16 residues long. CDR1 and CDR2 from the germline V gene are SGHNT and YENEEA. The V gene lost 2 bases and the J gene lost 0 bases, with 12 bases spanning the gap. CDR3 nucleotide sequence: TGTGCCAGCAGCTTACTGGTCCGGGGGAGCACAGATACGCAGTATTTT. Translation: CASSLLVRGSTDTQYF.